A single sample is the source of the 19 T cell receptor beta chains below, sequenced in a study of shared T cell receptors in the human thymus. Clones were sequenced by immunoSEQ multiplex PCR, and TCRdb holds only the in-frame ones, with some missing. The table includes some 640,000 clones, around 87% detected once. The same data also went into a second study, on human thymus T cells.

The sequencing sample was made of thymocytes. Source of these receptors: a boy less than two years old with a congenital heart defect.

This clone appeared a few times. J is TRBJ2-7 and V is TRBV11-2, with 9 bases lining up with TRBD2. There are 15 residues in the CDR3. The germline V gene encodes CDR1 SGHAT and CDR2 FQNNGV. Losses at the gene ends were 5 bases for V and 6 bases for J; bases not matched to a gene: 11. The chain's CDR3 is CASSRIAGASAEQYF. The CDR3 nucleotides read TGTGCCAGCAGCCGTATAGCGGGAGCATCTGCCGAGCAGTACTTC.

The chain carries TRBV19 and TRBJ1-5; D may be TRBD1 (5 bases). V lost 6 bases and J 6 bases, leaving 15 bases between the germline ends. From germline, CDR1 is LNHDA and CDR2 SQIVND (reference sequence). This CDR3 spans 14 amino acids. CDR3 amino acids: CASRTASTGQPQHF. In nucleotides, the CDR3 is TGTGCCAGTAGGACAGCCTCGACGGGTCAGCCCCAGCATTTT.

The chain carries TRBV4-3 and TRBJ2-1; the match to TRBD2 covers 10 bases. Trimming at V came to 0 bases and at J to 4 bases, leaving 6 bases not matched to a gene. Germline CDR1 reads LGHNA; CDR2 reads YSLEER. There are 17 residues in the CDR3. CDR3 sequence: CASSQDHRAGGYNEQFF. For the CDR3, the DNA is TGCGCCAGCAGCCAAGACCACAGAGCGGGGGGGTACAATGAGCAGTTCTTC.

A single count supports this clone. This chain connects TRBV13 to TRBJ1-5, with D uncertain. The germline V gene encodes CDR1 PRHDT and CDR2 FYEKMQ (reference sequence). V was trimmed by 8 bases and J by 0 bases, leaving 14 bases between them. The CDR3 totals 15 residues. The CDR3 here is CASGREEYSNQPQHF. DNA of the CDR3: TGTGCCAGCGGGCGGGAGGAATATAGCAATCAGCCCCAGCATTTT.

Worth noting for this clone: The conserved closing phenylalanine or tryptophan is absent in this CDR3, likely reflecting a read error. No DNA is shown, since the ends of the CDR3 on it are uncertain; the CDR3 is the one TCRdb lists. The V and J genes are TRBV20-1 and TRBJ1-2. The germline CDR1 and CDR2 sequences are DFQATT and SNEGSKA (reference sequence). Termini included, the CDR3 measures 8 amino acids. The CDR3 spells CSASGGIG.

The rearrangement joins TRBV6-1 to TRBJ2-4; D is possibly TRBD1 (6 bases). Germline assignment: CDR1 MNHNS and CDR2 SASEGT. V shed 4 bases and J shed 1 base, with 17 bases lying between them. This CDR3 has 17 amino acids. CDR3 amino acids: CASSAPRGGGAKNIQYF. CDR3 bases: TGTGCCAGCAGTGCGCCTAGAGGGGGTGGGGCCAAAAACATTCAGTACTTC.

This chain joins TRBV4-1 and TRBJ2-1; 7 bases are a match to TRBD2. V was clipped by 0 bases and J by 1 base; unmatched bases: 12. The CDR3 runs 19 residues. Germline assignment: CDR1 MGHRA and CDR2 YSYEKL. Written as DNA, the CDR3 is TGCGCCAGCAGCCAAGATCCGGCCAGCGGGGTGTGTTCCTACAATGAGCAGTTCTTC. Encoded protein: CASSQDPASGVCSYNEQFF.

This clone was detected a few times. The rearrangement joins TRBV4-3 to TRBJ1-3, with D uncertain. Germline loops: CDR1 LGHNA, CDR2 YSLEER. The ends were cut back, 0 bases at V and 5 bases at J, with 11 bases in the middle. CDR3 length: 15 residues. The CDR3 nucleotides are TGCGCCAGCAGCCAAGAAGCGGGCAGCCGAAACACCATATATTTT. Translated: CASSQEAGSRNTIYF.

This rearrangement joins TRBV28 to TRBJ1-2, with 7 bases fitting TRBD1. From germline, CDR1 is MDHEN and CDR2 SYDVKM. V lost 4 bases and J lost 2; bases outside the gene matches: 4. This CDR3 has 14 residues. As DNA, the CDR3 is TGTGCCAGCAGTTCGAAACAGGGGAACTATGGCTACACCTTC. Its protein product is CASSSKQGNYGYTF.

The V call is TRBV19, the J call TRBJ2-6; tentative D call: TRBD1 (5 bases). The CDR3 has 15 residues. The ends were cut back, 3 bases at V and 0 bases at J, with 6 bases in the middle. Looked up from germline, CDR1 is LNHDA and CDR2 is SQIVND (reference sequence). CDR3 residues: CASSMQGSGANVLTF. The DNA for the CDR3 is TGTGCCAGTAGTATGCAGGGCTCTGGGGCCAACGTCCTGACTTTC.

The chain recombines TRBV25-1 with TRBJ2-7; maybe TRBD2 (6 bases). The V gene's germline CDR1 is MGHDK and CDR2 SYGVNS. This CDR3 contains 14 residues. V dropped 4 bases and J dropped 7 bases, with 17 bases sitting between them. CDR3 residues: CASSGRGTTFEQYF. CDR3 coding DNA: TGTGCCAGCAGTGGACGCGGGACCACCTTTGAGCAGTACTTC.

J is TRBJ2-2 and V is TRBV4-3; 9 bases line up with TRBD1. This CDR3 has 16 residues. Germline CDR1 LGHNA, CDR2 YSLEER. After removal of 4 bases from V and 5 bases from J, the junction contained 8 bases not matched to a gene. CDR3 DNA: TGCGCCAGCAGCCGGGACAGGGCCTGGCAAACCGGGGAGCTGTTTTTT. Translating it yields CASSRDRAWQTGELFF.

The CDR3 region is CASSTGRDRPNSPLHF. The CDR3, as DNA: TGTGCCAGCAGCACGGGCCGGGACAGGCCTAATTCACCCCTCCACTTT. The rearrangement links TRBV5-6 to TRBJ1-6; 8 nucleotides align to TRBD1. The germline V gene has CDR1 SGHDT and CDR2 YYEEEE. Trimming cost V 4 bases and J 6 bases; bases outside gene matches: 9. CDR3 length: 16 residues.

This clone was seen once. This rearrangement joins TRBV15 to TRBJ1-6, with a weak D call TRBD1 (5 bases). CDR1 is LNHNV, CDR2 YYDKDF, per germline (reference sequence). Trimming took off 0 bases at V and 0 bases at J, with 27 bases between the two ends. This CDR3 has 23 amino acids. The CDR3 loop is CATSRDRIRARGRGSSYNSPLHF. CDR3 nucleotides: TGTGCCACCAGCAGAGATCGTATAAGGGCCCGTGGACGGGGGAGCTCCTATAATTCACCCCTCCACTTT.

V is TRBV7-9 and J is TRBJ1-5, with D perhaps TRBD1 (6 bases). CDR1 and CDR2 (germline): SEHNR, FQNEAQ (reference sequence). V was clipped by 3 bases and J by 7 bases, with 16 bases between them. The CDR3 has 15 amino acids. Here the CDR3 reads CASSFSGGLEQPQHF. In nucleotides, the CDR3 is TGTGCCAGCAGCTTTAGCGGGGGGCTAGAGCAGCCCCAGCATTTT.

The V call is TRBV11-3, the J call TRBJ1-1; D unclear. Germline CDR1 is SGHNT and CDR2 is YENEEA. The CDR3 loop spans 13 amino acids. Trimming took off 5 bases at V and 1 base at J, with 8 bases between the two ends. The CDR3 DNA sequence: TGTGCCAGCAGCCTCACAGAGAACACTGAAGCTTTCTTT. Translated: CASSLTENTEAFF.

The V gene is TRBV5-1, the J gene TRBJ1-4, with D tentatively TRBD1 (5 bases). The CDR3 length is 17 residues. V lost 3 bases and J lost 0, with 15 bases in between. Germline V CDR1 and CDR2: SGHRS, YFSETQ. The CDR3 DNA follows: TGCGCCAGCAGCTCCTCTTGGGGGGATACAACTAATGAAAAACTGTTTTTT. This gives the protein CASSSSWGDTTNEKLFF.

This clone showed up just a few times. CDR3 bases: TGTGCCAGTAGTATCAACAGGGTGACCTACGAGCAGTACTTC. This encodes CASSINRVTYEQYF. This chain links TRBV19 with TRBJ2-7; possibly TRBD1 for D (6 bases). V lost 3 bases, J lost 2 bases, and 11 bases lay in between. Germline CDR1 reads LNHDA; CDR2 reads SQIVND (reference sequence). The CDR3 runs 14 residues.

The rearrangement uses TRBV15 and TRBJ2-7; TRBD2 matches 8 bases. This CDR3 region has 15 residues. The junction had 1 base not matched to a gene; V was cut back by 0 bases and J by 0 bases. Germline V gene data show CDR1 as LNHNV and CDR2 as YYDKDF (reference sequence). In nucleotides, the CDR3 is TGTGCCACCAGCAGAGATAGCGGGATCTCCTACGAGCAGTACTTC. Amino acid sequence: CATSRDSGISYEQYF.